The 15 T cell receptor beta chains reported below all come from one sample, sequenced in a study of cytomegalovirus exposure and HLA in healthy donors. The protocol was immunoSEQ multiplex PCR, while the TCRdb copy is restricted to in-frame clones and leaves out a portion. The sample yields fewer than 90,000 clones, approximately 95% seen once. Specimen: PBMCs. The receptors derive from a man between 18 and 29 years old in good health and CMV-seropositive.

The rearrangement links TRBV27 to TRBJ2-2; 16 bases match TRBD2. The CDR3 consists of 18 residues. CDR1 and CDR2 (germline): MNHEY, SMNVEV (reference sequence). After removal of 7 bases from V and 7 bases from J, the junction contained 12 bases not matched to a gene. The CDR3 DNA reads as TGTGCCAGCACGGGACTAGCGGGAGGGAATGACCCCGTCGGGGAGCTGTTTTTT. It codes for CASTGLAGGNDPVGELFF.

The rearrangement uses TRBV7-5 and TRBJ2-7; TRBD1 is the table's D call and was not checked against the DNA. TRBV7-5 is a recognized pseudogene. The CDR3 has 14 residues. The CDR3: CVRSSGSGSYEQYF. CDR3 DNA sequence: TGTGTCAGAAGTTCAGGGTCTGGTTCCTACGAGCAGTACTTC.

This chain links TRBV6-1 with TRBJ1-2; 9 positions agree with TRBD1. Per the germline V gene, CDR1 is MNHNS and CDR2 is SASEGT. Losses at the gene ends were 6 bases for V and 6 bases for J; bases not matched to a gene: 8. This CDR3 contains 14 residues. The CDR3, as DNA: TGTGCCAGCAGAGGACAGGGGCCAGTCGATGGCTACACCTTC. This gives the protein CASRGQGPVDGYTF.

The J gene is TRBJ2-3, the V gene TRBV18; 7 bases are shared with TRBD1. Trimming cost V 5 bases and J 5 bases; bases outside gene matches: 10. Germline lookup yields CDR1 KGHSH and CDR2 LQKENI. The CDR3 totals 15 residues. The CDR3 spells CASSDTGDLGDTQYF. The DNA for the CDR3 is TGTGCCAGCTCAGATACAGGGGACCTTGGAGATACGCAGTATTTT.

The chain combines TRBV2 with TRBJ1-5, with D unresolved. Trimming removed 5 bases from V and 6 bases from J, with 17 bases in between. This CDR3 is built from 15 residues. CDR1 and CDR2 (germline): SNHLY, FYNNEI. The CDR3: CASSLRQLPRQPQHF. CDR3 sequence (DNA): TGTGCCAGCAGTCTCCGACAACTTCCTCGTCAGCCCCAGCATTTT.

V gene TRBV5-4 combines with J gene TRBJ2-1; 8 nucleotides match TRBD2. J gave up 7 bases and V 4 bases, and 7 bases lay outside the gene matches. The CDR3 is made up of 14 amino acids. In germline, CDR1 is SGHNT, CDR2 YYREEE (reference sequence). DNA for the CDR3: TGTGCCAGCAGCCTCCCGGGACTAGTAAATGAGCAGTTCTTC. Its translation is CASSLPGLVNEQFF.

The chain joins TRBV25-1 to TRBJ2-1; D is unclear. V was trimmed by 2 bases and J by 7 bases, leaving 12 bases between them. Looked up from germline, CDR1 is MGHDK and CDR2 is SYGVNS. The CDR3 has 14 amino acids. CDR3 sequence reads: CASSEASPTNEQFF. The CDR3 nucleotides are TGTGCCAGCAGTGAAGCCTCACCTACGAATGAGCAGTTCTTC.

The sample holds a few counts of this clone. The rearrangement joins TRBV2 to TRBJ2-7; tentatively, D is TRBD1 (5 bases). The ends were cut back, 5 bases at V and 1 base at J, with 12 bases in the middle. The CDR3 runs 14 residues. The V gene's germline CDR1 is SNHLY and CDR2 FYNNEI. The CDR3 reads CASSPTDPSYEQYF. The CDR3 DNA is TGTGCCAGCAGTCCGACAGACCCTTCCTACGAGCAGTACTTC.

This chain connects TRBV7-8 to TRBJ1-2; 7 bases match TRBD1. V dropped 5 bases and J dropped 4; count of bases not matched to a gene: 13. This CDR3 contains 16 residues. Germline assignment: CDR1 SGHVS and CDR2 FQNEAQ. The CDR3 region is CASSRAEGAQGYGYTF. CDR3 bases: TGTGCCAGCAGCCGCGCGGAGGGGGCGCAGGGCTATGGCTACACCTTC.

The genes are TRBV30 and TRBJ2-7; possible D gene TRBD2, 6 bases. Per germline, CDR1 GTSNPN and CDR2 SVGIG (reference sequence). Trimming shortened V by 0 bases and J by 7 bases, and 13 bases separated the two germline ends. The CDR3 length is 13 residues. This CDR3 is CAWSVRRAGEQYF. As DNA, the CDR3 is TGTGCCTGGAGTGTACGAAGGGCGGGAGAGCAGTACTTC.

The gene calls are TRBV27 and TRBJ2-7, with 9 positions matching TRBD2. This CDR3 is 16 amino acids long. The trim removed 3 bases at V and 0 bases at J, leaving 6 bases unmatched. The germline V gene encodes CDR1 MNHEY and CDR2 SMNVEV (reference sequence). The CDR3 spells CASSFRLAEISYEQYF. The CDR3 DNA reads TGTGCCAGCAGTTTCAGACTAGCGGAGATCTCCTACGAGCAGTACTTC.

The V call is TRBV2, the J call TRBJ2-3; D may be TRBD1 (6 bases). The length of the CDR3 is 15 residues. Trimming left V 4 bases short and J 0 bases short, with 11 bases between. CDR1 and CDR2 (germline): SNHLY, FYNNEI. CDR3 DNA: TGTGCCAGCAGTGTTATTGGACAGAGCACAGATACGCAGTATTTT. This sequence encodes CASSVIGQSTDTQYF.

This chain connects TRBV6-1 to TRBJ2-7, with D unresolved. The CDR3 spans 11 residues. The germline CDR1 and CDR2 sequences are MNHNS and SASEGT. V lost 8 bases and J 3 bases, leaving 8 bases between the germline ends. The CDR3 DNA is TGTGCCAGCTCTCGCGTCTACGAGCAGTACTTC. Encoded protein: CASSRVYEQYF.

This chain links TRBV5-4 with TRBJ2-7; D perhaps matches TRBD1 (5 bases). Germline V CDR1 and CDR2: SGHNT, YYREEE (reference sequence). The V gene lost 0 bases and the J gene lost 4 bases, with 11 bases spanning the gap. CDR3 length equals 14 residues. The CDR3 sequence is CASSLEGHAYEQYF. For the CDR3, the DNA is TGTGCCAGCAGCTTGGAAGGACACGCTTACGAGCAGTACTTC.

The chain employs TRBV30 and TRBJ2-7, with D maybe TRBD2 (5 bases). Germline V gene lookup returns CDR1 GTSNPN and CDR2 SVGIG (reference sequence). CDR3 size: 15 residues. The ends were cut back, 1 base at V and 0 bases at J, with 13 bases in the middle. Here the CDR3 reads CAWSDPSLGSYEQYF. The CDR3 nucleotides read TGTGCCTGGAGTGACCCTAGCCTGGGCTCCTACGAGCAGTACTTC.